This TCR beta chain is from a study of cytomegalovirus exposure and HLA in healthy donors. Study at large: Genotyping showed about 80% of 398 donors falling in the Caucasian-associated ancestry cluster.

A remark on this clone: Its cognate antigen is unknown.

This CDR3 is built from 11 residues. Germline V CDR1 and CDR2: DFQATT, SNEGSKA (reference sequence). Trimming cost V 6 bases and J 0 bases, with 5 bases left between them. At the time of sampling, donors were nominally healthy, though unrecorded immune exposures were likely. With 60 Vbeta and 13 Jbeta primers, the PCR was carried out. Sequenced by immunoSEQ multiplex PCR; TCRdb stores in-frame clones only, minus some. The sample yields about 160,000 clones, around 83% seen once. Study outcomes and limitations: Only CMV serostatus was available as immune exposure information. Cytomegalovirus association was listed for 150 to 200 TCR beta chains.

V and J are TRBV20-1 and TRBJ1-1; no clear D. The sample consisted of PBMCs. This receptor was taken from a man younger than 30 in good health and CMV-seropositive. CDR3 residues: CSAYLNTEAFF. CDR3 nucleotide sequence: TGCAGTGCGTATTTGAACACTGAAGCTTTCTTT.